A selection of T cell receptor beta chains follows, all from one sample in a study of blood T cell repertoires in COVID-19. Here immunoSEQ multiplex PCR was the method, and the copy in TCRdb shows in-frame clones only, minus some. This table has 270,000 or so clones, 75% to 95% appearing once. Sequencing was carried out using PBMCs or T cells enriched from blood (not recorded which). All receptors come from a man aged 35 to 55 who had been exposed to COVID-19. The CDR3 runs from the conserved cysteine through the conserved F or W. The order of the fields is CDR3 DNA, CDR3 protein, J gene, CDR3 length, clone size, D gene, V gene. A D gene is named only where the DNA matches it firmly. Expanded clones are given a class, and other clones once, few, many or no size at all.

TGTGCCAGCAGTCCCCGGGGCAAAAACATTCAGTACTTC	CASSPRGKNIQYF	TRBJ2-4	13	NA	NA	TRBV28
TGTGCCAGCAGTACAACCGGGACAGGTAATAATGAAGCTTTCTTT	CASSTTGTGNNEAFF	TRBJ1-1	15	NA	TRBD1	TRBV3-1/TRBV3-2
TGTGCCAGCAGCCAAGAACTAGCGGGAGGATCCTACGAGCAGTACTTC	CASSQELAGGSYEQYF	TRBJ2-7	16	NA	TRBD2	TRBV4-2
TGTGCCAGCAGTTACACGGACAGGGGAGGCTACACCTTC	CASSYTDRGGYTF	TRBJ1-2	13	once	TRBD1	TRBV5-8
TGTGCCAGCAGCGTAAGGGGGACGGGCTACAATGAGCAGTTCTTC	CASSVRGTGYNEQFF	TRBJ2-1	15	NA	NA	TRBV9
TGTGCCAGCAGCGTAGGGCAGGCGCCCCGCACAGATACGCAGTATTTT	CASSVGQAPRTDTQYF	TRBJ2-3	16	NA	NA	TRBV9
TGTGCCAGCAGCTTACCTCGGACTAGCCCTAACACCGGGGAGCTGTTTTTT	CASSLPRTSPNTGELFF	TRBJ2-2	17	NA	TRBD2	TRBV7-8
TGTGCCAGTAGTTCCCTCGGGACAGGCGTCTACGAGCAGTACTTC	CASSSLGTGVYEQYF	TRBJ2-7	15	once	TRBD1	TRBV19
TGTGCCAGCAGCTTTTGGGACAGATACAATGAGCAGTTCTTC	CASSFWDRYNEQFF	TRBJ2-1	14	NA	TRBD1	TRBV7-9
TGTGCCAGTCTTACAGTCTCCTACAATGAGCAGTTCTTC	CASLTVSYNEQFF	TRBJ2-1	13	NA	NA	TRBV6-5
TGTGCCAGCAGCGCGGGACTAGACTACGAGCAGTACTTC	CASSAGLDYEQYF	TRBJ2-7	13	NA	TRBD2	TRBV9
TGTGCCAGCAGCGCGGACAGGAACACTGAAGCTTTCTTT	CASSADRNTEAFF	TRBJ1-1	13	NA	NA	TRBV2
TGTGCCAGCATAGGGGCGCTGAACACTGAAGCTTTCTTT	CASIGALNTEAFF	TRBJ1-1	13	NA	NA	TRBV28
TGTGCCAGCCGCGGACAGGGGGGAAGTCAGCCCCAGCATTTT	CASRGQGGSQPQHF	TRBJ1-5	14	NA	TRBD1	TRBV28
TGTGCCAGCGGAACAGGGGGGCAGGGTCAGCCCCAGCATTTT	CASGTGGQGQPQHF	TRBJ1-5	14	once	TRBD1	TRBV5-5
TGCGCCAGCAGCTTGGGATCCAGGGCATACACTGAAGCTTTCTTT	CASSLGSRAYTEAFF	TRBJ1-1	15	NA	NA	TRBV5-1
TGTGCCAGCAGCTTGACTTGGGATGGCTACACCTTC	CASSLTWDGYTF	TRBJ1-2	12	NA	NA	TRBV11-2
TGCGCCAGCAGACCAATGGGGGGGTCCTACAATGAGCAGTTCTTC	CASRPMGGSYNEQFF	TRBJ2-1	15	NA	TRBD2	TRBV10-2
TGTGCCAGCAGCTTAGTTGAGGGAGTAGAGACCCAGTACTTC	CASSLVEGVETQYF	TRBJ2-5	14	NA	NA	TRBV11-1
TGTGCCAGCAGCCCTACTCTCCTAGCGGGGCCGGCCTACGAGCAGTACTTC	CASSPTLLAGPAYEQYF	TRBJ2-7	17	NA	TRBD2	TRBV7-9
TGCGCCAGCAGCCAAGAGGGGACACCCAATGAAAAACTGTTTTTT	CASSQEGTPNEKLFF	TRBJ1-4	15	NA	NA	TRBV4-1
TGTGCCAGCAGTTACGACAGCTCCTACGAGCAGTACTTC	CASSYDSSYEQYF	TRBJ2-7	13	NA	NA	TRBV6-5